Shown below are 7 T cell receptor beta chains from a single sample sequenced in a study of T cells in Graves' hyperthyroidism and ophthalmopathy. Researchers amplified the TCR beta CDR3 regions from RNA transcripts. The primer set for the first-round RT-PCR of the TCR CDR3 was HTBI. TCRdb re-called the multiplex PCR reads with MiXCR, one entry per CDR3 protein. The data show hundreds of thousands of distinct CDR3 sequences, around 20% seen once. Sequencing was performed on blood. All receptors come from a woman between 50 and 59 years old with Graves' hyperthyroidism that later progressed to Graves' ophthalmopathy.

This clonotype has a handful of counts. V is TRBV28 and J is TRBJ1-4, with a weak D call TRBD1 (6 bases). Looked up from germline, CDR1 is MDHEN and CDR2 is SYDVKM. Trimming cost V 4 bases and J 5 bases, with 11 bases left between them. The CDR3 covers 14 residues. The CDR3 sequence is CASSSGQSNEKLFF. The CDR3 DNA is TGTGCCAGCAGTTCCGGACAGTCGAATGAAAAACTGTTTTTT.

There are many counts of this clonotype. The DNA for the CDR3 is TGTGCCAGCAGTTCAATGTTAGGGGACGCTTTCTTT. Protein sequence: CASSSMLGDAFF. This chain connects TRBV12-3 or TRBV12-4 to TRBJ1-1, with D possibly being TRBD1 (5 bases). The CDR3 has 12 amino acids. Deletions cut 4 bases from V and 11 bases from J, with 14 bases between.

The chain employs TRBV11-2 and TRBJ2-1; tentative D call: TRBD2 (5 bases). CDR1 and CDR2 (germline): SGHAT, FQNNGV. The CDR3 totals 14 residues. V was cut by 5 bases and J by 7 bases, with 15 bases left in between. The CDR3 sequence: CASSNFRTGNEQFF. The CDR3 region has the DNA TGTGCCAGCAGCAACTTCAGGACTGGGAATGAGCAGTTCTTC.

This clonotype was counted only a few times. The chain links TRBV20-1 to TRBJ2-2; 11 bases fit TRBD2. The CDR3 extends over 15 amino acids. The trim removed 6 bases at V and 7 bases at J, leaving 10 bases unmatched. From germline, CDR1 is DFQATT and CDR2 SNEGSKA (reference sequence). CDR3 bases: TGCAGTGCGCGACTAGCGGGGTATCAAAACGGGGAGCTGTTTTTT. It yields the protein CSARLAGYQNGELFF.

The chain recombines TRBV11-2 with TRBJ1-4, with TRBD1 as a possible D gene (6 bases). Germline values: CDR1 SGHAT, CDR2 FQNNGV. CDR3 size: 16 residues. V was shortened by 2 bases and J by 8 bases, with 18 bases between the two germline ends. CDR3 amino acids: CASSLNLGGGYEKLFF. The CDR3 DNA is TGTGCCAGCAGCTTAAATCTAGGGGGAGGATACGAAAAACTGTTTTTT. The whole variable domain, remainder taken from reference TRBV11-2 and TRBJ1-4, is EAGVAQSPRYKIIEKRQSVAFWCNPISGHATLYWYQQILGQGPKLLIQFQNNGVVDDSQLPKDRFSAERLKGVDSTLKIQPAKLEDSAVYLCASSLNLGGGYEKLFFGSGTQLSVL.

The table lists this clonotype with a few counts. The chain is built from TRBV5-1 and TRBJ2-7; D gene ambiguous. CDR3 size: 14 residues. The V gene's germline CDR1 is SGHRS and CDR2 YFSETQ. V shed 0 bases and J shed 3 bases, with 10 bases lying between them. CDR3 in DNA: TGCGCCAGCAGCTTGGATTTGTCCGACTACGAGCAGTACTTC. Amino acid sequence: CASSLDLSDYEQYF.

J is TRBJ2-7 and V is TRBV19; the D gene is possibly TRBD2 (5 bases). Trimming took off 4 bases at V and 2 bases at J, with 9 bases between the two ends. This CDR3 region has 13 residues. The germline CDR1 and CDR2 sequences are LNHDA and SQIVND (reference sequence). CDR3 sequence reads: CASSTGLAYEQYF. CDR3 DNA: TGTGCCAGTAGTACAGGACTGGCCTACGAGCAGTACTTC.